The 25 T cell receptor beta chains below all came from one sample that was sequenced in a study of blood T cell repertoires in COVID-19. Assay: immunoSEQ multiplex PCR; the TCRdb copy retains only in-frame clones and omits some. This sample carries hundreds of thousands of clones, roughly 88% of them seen once, and the ten largest clones take approximately 2%. The sequencing input was peripheral blood. These receptors came from a woman in her 40s who had recovered from COVID-19.

V gene TRBV19 combines with J gene TRBJ2-1, with D maybe TRBD2 (6 bases). The V end lost 5 bases, the J end lost 4 bases, and 18 bases lay between the germline ends. This CDR3 has 16 residues. The germline CDR1 and CDR2 sequences are LNHDA and SQIVND (reference sequence). The CDR3 nucleotides read TGTGCCAGTAGTTCTCCCGGGACGGGGGATTACAATGAGCAGTTCTTC. Its protein is CASSSPGTGDYNEQFF.

This clone was recorded only once. The DNA of the CDR3 is TGTGCCAGCAGTCGTACAGGGGGCGGGGAGACCCAGTACTTC. This encodes CASSRTGGGETQYF. The chain combines TRBV6-5 with TRBJ2-5, with 9 bases fitting TRBD1. The CDR3 is 14 residues long. Trimming removed 5 bases from V and 5 bases from J; junction bases left unmatched: 6. Germline CDR1 is MNHEY and CDR2 is SVGAGI.

The chain has TRBV9 and TRBJ1-3; TRBD1 might be the D (6 bases). The CDR3 is made up of 17 amino acids. Trimming cost V 4 bases and J 0 bases, with 17 bases left between them. The V gene's germline CDR1 is SGDLS and CDR2 YYNGEE. The DNA of the CDR3 is TGTGCCAGCAGCCCTCAGGGGCAGGGTAGCTCTGGAAACACCATATATTTT. This codes for CASSPQGQGSSGNTIYF.

This clone was picked up one time. This rearrangement joins TRBV25-1 to TRBJ2-5, with 7 bases aligning to TRBD2. Germline V gene lookup returns CDR1 MGHDK and CDR2 SYGVNS. V dropped 2 bases and J dropped 5; count of bases not matched to a gene: 8. This CDR3 is built from 15 residues. This CDR3 is CASSEGLGGKETQYF. CDR3 sequence (DNA): TGTGCCAGCAGTGAAGGCTTGGGGGGGAAGGAGACCCAGTACTTC.

The chain joins TRBV7-9 to TRBJ2-2; 8 nucleotides line up with TRBD1. Germline assignment: CDR1 SEHNR and CDR2 FQNEAQ (reference sequence). Trimming removed 6 bases from V and 1 base from J; junction bases left unmatched: 4. The CDR3 totals 15 residues. CDR3: CASSTGTGNTGELFF. The CDR3 region has the DNA TGTGCCAGCAGTACCGGGACAGGGAACACCGGGGAGCTGTTTTTT.

The rearrangement uses TRBV5-1 and TRBJ2-5; TRBD2 agrees at 8 bases. V trimming: 2 bases; J trimming: 3 bases; junction bases outside the gene matches: 6. Germline CDR1 reads SGHRS; CDR2 reads YFSETQ. CDR3 length: 15 amino acids. This CDR3 is CASSFSSGREETQYF. The DNA of the CDR3 is TGCGCCAGCAGCTTCTCCAGCGGGAGAGAAGAGACCCAGTACTTC.

The V gene is TRBV11-3, the J gene TRBJ2-7, with 7 bases aligning to TRBD2. There are 14 residues in the CDR3. CDR1 and CDR2 (germline): SGHNT, YENEEA. V was clipped by 10 bases and J by 3 bases; unmatched bases: 12. CDR3 bases: TGTGCCAACAGTCCGATAGCGGGTATCTACGAGCAGTACTTC. Amino acids: CANSPIAGIYEQYF.

The chain recombines TRBV11-2 with TRBJ2-3; D is possibly TRBD2 (5 bases). Germline CDR1 SGHAT, CDR2 FQNNGV. The CDR3 length is 16 residues. Trimming stripped 5 bases from V and 1 base from J, with 16 bases between. As DNA, the CDR3 is TGTGCCAGCAGCCGGGGTCAGCGACCACGCACAGATACGCAGTATTTT. Translated: CASSRGQRPRTDTQYF.

The chain employs TRBV10-3 and TRBJ1-2; D is unresolved. V lost 8 bases and J 7 bases, leaving 14 bases between the germline ends. Germline V gene sequence: CDR1 ENHRY, CDR2 SYGVKD. The CDR3 loop spans 12 amino acids. CDR3 DNA sequence: TGTGCCATCGCTCGGGAATCAGGTGGCTACACCTTC. The encoded protein is CAIARESGGYTF.

CDR3 residues: CASSYWSSGSSNEQFF. In DNA form, the CDR3 reads TGTGCCAGCAGTTACTGGTCTAGCGGGAGTAGCAATGAGCAGTTCTTC. This rearrangement joins TRBV6-2 or TRBV6-3 to TRBJ2-1; 10 positions match TRBD2. CDR3 length equals 16 residues. Germline V gives CDR1 MNHEY, CDR2 SVGEGT. V dropped 1 base and J dropped 6; count of bases not matched to a gene: 6.

This chain uses TRBV5-1 with TRBJ2-1, with 9 bases matching TRBD2. The ends lost 0 bases at V and 7 bases at J; junction bases unmatched: 5. From germline, CDR1 is SGHRS and CDR2 YFSETQ. The CDR3 extends over 15 amino acids. The CDR3, as DNA: TGCGCCAGCAGCTTGGTAGCGGGAGAGAGAAATGAGCAGTTCTTC. Translating gives CASSLVAGERNEQFF.

This clone showed up just once. This chain links TRBV19 with TRBJ2-7; D is possibly TRBD2 (6 bases). The germline V gene has CDR1 LNHDA and CDR2 SQIVND (reference sequence). Trimming shortened V by 9 bases and J by 2 bases, and 14 bases separated the two germline ends. The CDR3 is made up of 13 amino acids. The DNA for the CDR3 is TGTGCCAGCCGTACCCGCGGGGCCTACGAGCAGTACTTC. Translating it yields CASRTRGAYEQYF. Using reference TRBV19 and TRBJ2-7 for the parts outside the CDR3, the full variable domain is DGGITQSPKYLFRKEGQNVTLSCEQNLNHDAMYWYRQDPGQGLRLIYYSQIVNDFQKGDIAEGYSVSREKKESFPLTVTSAQKNPTAFYLCASRTRGAYEQYFGPGTRLTVT.

This clone came up once. The chain employs TRBV6-2 or TRBV6-3 and TRBJ2-7, with 14 bases aligning to TRBD2. The germline V gene encodes CDR1 MNHEY and CDR2 SVGEGT. The CDR3 loop spans 17 amino acids. J lost 2 bases, V lost 2 bases, and 5 bases had no gene match. In DNA form, the CDR3 reads TGTGCCAGCAGTTACGGATGGACTAGCGGGAGGCCCTACGAGCAGTACTTC. Translation gives CASSYGWTSGRPYEQYF.

The chain combines TRBV7-9 with TRBJ2-1; 7 bases align to TRBD1. CDR3 size: 14 residues. Germline V gives CDR1 SEHNR, CDR2 FQNEAQ (reference sequence). Trimming at V came to 5 bases and at J to 8 bases, leaving 9 bases not matched to a gene. The CDR3: CASSRGDSPDEQFF. Here the CDR3 DNA reads TGTGCCAGCAGCCGTGGGGACAGCCCCGATGAGCAGTTCTTC.

The V gene is TRBV5-8, the J gene TRBJ1-2, with TRBD1 matching 7 bases. This CDR3 is built from 16 residues. V shed 3 bases, J shed 1 base, and the junction held 9 bases outside the gene matches. The V gene's germline CDR1 is SGHTS and CDR2 YDEGEE. The CDR3: CASSSTQGTFNYGYTF. The CDR3 nucleotides read TGTGCCAGCAGCTCGACACAGGGGACATTTAACTATGGCTACACCTTC.

The chain recombines TRBV10-3 with TRBJ2-7; TRBD1 might be the D (8 bases). Trimming pared 8 bases from V and 1 base from J, leaving 12 bases between. CDR3 length: 13 residues. Germline CDR1 and CDR2: ENHRY and SYGVKD. In DNA, the CDR3 is TGTGCCATCGGACAGGGACTATCCTACGAGCAGTACTTC. It translates to CAIGQGLSYEQYF.

This rearrangement joins TRBV19 to TRBJ2-1; TRBD2 matches at 11 bases. Germline V gene sequence: CDR1 LNHDA, CDR2 SQIVND (reference sequence). V was clipped by 3 bases and J by 4 bases; unmatched bases: 8. This CDR3 is 17 amino acids long. In DNA, the CDR3 is TGTGCCAGTAGTATTGAGTCTAGCGGGGGGTTTTACAATGAGCAGTTCTTC. Translation: CASSIESSGGFYNEQFF.

The chain links TRBV4-2 to TRBJ2-7, with 8 bases identical to TRBD1. This CDR3 has 15 amino acids. J gave up 0 bases and V 1 base, and 2 bases lay outside the gene matches. Germline V gives CDR1 LGHNA, CDR2 YNFKEQ. The DNA of the CDR3 is TGTGCCAGCAGCCAAGGGGACAGGTCCTCCTACGAGCAGTACTTC. Translation: CASSQGDRSSYEQYF.

The rearrangement uses TRBV21-1 and TRBJ2-6; the table's TRBD1 call for D was not verified on the DNA. TRBV21-1 is recorded as a pseudogene. This CDR3 has 18 residues. This chain's CDR3 is CASSKRRDRGPGANVLTF. The DNA of the CDR3 is TGTGCCAGCAGCAAAAGGCGGGACAGGGGGCCTGGGGCCAACGTCCTGACTTTC.

V gene TRBV9 combines with J gene TRBJ2-5, with 9 bases matching TRBD1. CDR1 is SGDLS and CDR2 is YYNGEE in the germline V gene. J was trimmed by 5 bases and V by 5 bases; bases with no gene match: 10. This CDR3 spans 15 amino acids. CDR3 coding DNA: TGTGCCAGCAGTTCCCCCGGACAGGGGTTGGAGACCCAGTACTTC. It yields the protein CASSSPGQGLETQYF.

The genes are TRBV20-1 and TRBJ1-1, with unresolved D. Germline V lookup: CDR1 DFQATT, CDR2 SNEGSKA (reference sequence). CDR3 length: 12 amino acids. Trimming stripped 3 bases from V and 6 bases from J, with 11 bases between. The CDR3 spells CSASTALAEAFF. The DNA of the CDR3 is TGCAGTGCTAGTACGGCTCTAGCTGAAGCTTTCTTT.

The chain recombines TRBV5-1 with TRBJ2-2, with a tentative D call TRBD2 (6 bases). The CDR3 covers 18 residues. The germline V gene has CDR1 SGHRS and CDR2 YFSETQ. Trimming removed 0 bases from V and 4 bases from J, with 19 bases in between. CDR3 coding DNA: TGCGCCAGCAGCTTGGAGTCTGGGTCCACGGGGGTCACCGGGGAGCTGTTTTTT. Translating it yields CASSLESGSTGVTGELFF.

This chain connects TRBV27 to TRBJ2-2; 8 nucleotides agree with TRBD1. J lost 4 bases, V lost 3 bases, and 7 bases had no gene match. CDR1 and CDR2 (germline): MNHEY, SMNVEV (reference sequence). This CDR3 comprises 16 residues. The CDR3 nucleotides read TGTGCCAGCAGTTTTTGGCAGGGGGCGGGCACCGGGGAGCTGTTTTTT. This codes for CASSFWQGAGTGELFF.

V usage is TRBV6-5 and J usage is TRBJ2-4, with D unresolved. CDR1 and CDR2 (germline): MNHEY, SVGAGI. CDR3 length: 16 amino acids. Trimming shortened V by 4 bases and J by 0 bases, and 13 bases separated the two germline ends. CDR3 in DNA: TGTGCCAGCAGTTCCCTTAGTATCTTAGCCAAAAACATTCAGTACTTC. This sequence encodes CASSSLSILAKNIQYF.

The rearrangement joins TRBV6-5 to TRBJ2-7, with 7 bases that match TRBD1. This CDR3 spans 14 amino acids. The ends lost 4 bases at V and 6 bases at J; junction bases unmatched: 9. Per the germline V gene, CDR1 is MNHEY and CDR2 is SVGAGI. For the CDR3, the DNA is TGTGCCAGCAGTTTCCGGACAGGTTCTGGCGAGCAGTACTTC. Protein: CASSFRTGSGEQYF.